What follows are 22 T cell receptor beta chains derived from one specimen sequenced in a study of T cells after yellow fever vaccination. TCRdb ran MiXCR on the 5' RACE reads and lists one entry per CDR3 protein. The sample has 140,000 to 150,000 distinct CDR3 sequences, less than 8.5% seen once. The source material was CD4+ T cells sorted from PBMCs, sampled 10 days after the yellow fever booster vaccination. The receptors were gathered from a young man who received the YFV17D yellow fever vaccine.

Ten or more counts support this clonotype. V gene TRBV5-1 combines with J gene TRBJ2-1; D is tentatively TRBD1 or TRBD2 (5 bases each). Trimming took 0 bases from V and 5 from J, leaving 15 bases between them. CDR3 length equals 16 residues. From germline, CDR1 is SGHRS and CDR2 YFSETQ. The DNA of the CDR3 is TGCGCCAGCAGCTTGGCTTGGGGGACGCCTAACAATGAGCAGTTCTTC. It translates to CASSLAWGTPNNEQFF.

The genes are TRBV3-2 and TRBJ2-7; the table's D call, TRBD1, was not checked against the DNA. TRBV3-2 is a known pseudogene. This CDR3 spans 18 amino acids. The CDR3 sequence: CASSQDVRDRPFIGEQYF. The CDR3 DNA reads TGTGCCAGCAGCCAAGATGTACGCGACAGGCCTTTTATAGGCGAGCAGTACTTC.

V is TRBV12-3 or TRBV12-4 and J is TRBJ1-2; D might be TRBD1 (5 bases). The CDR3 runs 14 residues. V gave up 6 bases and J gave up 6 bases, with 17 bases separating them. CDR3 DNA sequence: TGTGCCAGCAGCCGAGCCTTAGTACAGGATGGCTACACCTTC. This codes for CASSRALVQDGYTF.

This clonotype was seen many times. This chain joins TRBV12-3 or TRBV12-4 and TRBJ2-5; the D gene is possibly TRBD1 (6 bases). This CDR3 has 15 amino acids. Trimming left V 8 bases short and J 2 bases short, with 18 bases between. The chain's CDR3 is CASSEVGRGQETQYF. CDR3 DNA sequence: TGTGCCAGCTCCGAGGTGGGCAGGGGACAAGAGACCCAGTACTTC.

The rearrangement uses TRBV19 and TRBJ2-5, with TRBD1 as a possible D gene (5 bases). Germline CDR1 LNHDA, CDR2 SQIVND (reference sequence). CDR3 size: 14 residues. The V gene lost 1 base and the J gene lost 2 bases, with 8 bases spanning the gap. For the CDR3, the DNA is TGTGCCAGTAGTATAGGACAGATTCAAGAGACCCAGTACTTC. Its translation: CASSIGQIQETQYF.

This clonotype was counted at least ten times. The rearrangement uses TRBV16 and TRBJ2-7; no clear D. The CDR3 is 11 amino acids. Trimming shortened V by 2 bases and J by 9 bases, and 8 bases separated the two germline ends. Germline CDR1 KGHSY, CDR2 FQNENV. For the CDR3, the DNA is TGTGCCAGCAGCCAAAACAAAAGGCAGTACTTC. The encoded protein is CASSQNKRQYF. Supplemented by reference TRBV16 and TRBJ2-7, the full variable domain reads GEEVAQTPKHLVRGEGQKAKLYCAPIKGHSYVFWYQQVLKNEFKFLISFQNENVFDETGMPKERFSAKCLPNSPCSLEIQATKLEDSAVYFCASSQNKRQYFGPGTRLTVT.

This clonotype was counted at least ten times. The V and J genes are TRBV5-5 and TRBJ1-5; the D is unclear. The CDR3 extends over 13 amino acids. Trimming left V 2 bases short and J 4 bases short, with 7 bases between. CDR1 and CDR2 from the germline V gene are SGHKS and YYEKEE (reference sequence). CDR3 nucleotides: TGTGCCAGCAGCTTAGTAGTGAATCAGCCCCAGCATTTT. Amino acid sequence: CASSLVVNQPQHF.

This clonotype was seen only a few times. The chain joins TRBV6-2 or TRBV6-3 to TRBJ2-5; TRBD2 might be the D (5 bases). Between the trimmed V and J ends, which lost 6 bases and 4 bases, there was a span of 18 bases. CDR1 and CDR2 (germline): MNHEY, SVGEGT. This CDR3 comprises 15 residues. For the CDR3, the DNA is TGTGCCAGCAGACGCTGGACTCAGCCTCGAGAGACCCAGTACTTC. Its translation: CASRRWTQPRETQYF.

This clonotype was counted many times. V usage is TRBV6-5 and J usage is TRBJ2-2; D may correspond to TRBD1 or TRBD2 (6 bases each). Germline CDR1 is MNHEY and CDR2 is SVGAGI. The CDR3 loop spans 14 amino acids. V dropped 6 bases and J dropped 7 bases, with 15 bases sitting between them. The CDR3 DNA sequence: TGTGCCAGCAGACCACAGGGAGGCATCGGGGAGCTGTTTTTT. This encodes CASRPQGGIGELFF.

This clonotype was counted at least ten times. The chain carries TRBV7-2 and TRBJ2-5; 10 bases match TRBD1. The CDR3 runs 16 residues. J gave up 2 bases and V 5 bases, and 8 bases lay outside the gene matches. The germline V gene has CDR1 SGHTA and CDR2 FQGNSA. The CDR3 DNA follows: TGTGCCAGCAGCCTCCGGGACAGGGGCCTTCAAGAGACCCAGTACTTC. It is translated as CASSLRDRGLQETQYF.

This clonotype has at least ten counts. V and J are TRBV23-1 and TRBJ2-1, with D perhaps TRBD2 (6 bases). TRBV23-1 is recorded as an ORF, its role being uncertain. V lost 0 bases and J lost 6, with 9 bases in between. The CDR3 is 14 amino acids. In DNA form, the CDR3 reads TGCGCCAGCAGTCAATCGGGAGGAGTCAATGAGCAGTTCTTC. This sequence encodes CASSQSGGVNEQFF.

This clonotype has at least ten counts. DNA of the CDR3: TGTGCCAGCAGCTCCTGGAAACACGAAAGCTCCTACAATGAGCAGTTCTTC. It yields the protein CASSSWKHESSYNEQFF. V gene TRBV11-1 combines with J gene TRBJ2-1; D ambiguous. The ends were cut back, 4 bases at V and 0 bases at J, with 16 bases in the middle. Germline V gene data show CDR1 as SGHAT and CDR2 as FQDESV (reference sequence). The CDR3 is 17 amino acids. Full variable domain (missing parts from reference TRBV11-1 and TRBJ2-1): EAEVAQSPRYKITEKSQAVAFWCDPISGHATLYWYRQILGQGPELLVQFQDESVVDDSQLPKDRFSAERLKGVDSTLKIQPAELGDSAMYLCASSSWKHESSYNEQFFGPGTRLTVL.

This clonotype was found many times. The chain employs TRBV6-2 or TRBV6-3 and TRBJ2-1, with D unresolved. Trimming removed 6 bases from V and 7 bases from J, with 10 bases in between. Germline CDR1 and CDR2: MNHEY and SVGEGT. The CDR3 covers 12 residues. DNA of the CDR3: TGTGCCAGCAGCATTAGCCGGAATGAGCAGTTCTTC. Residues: CASSISRNEQFF.

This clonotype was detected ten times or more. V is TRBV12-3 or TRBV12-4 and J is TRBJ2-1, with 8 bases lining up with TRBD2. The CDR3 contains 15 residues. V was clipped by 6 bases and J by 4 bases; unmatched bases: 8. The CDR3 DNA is TGTGCCAGCAGGGGTACTAGCGGAGGATACAATGAGCAGTTCTTC. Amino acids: CASRGTSGGYNEQFF.

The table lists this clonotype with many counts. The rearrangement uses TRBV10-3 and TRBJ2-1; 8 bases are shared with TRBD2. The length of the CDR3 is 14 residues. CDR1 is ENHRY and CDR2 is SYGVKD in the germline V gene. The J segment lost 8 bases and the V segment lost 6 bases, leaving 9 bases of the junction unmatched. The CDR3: CAIRAGTRIYEQFF. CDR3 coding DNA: TGTGCCATCAGGGCCGGGACTAGAATATATGAGCAGTTCTTC.

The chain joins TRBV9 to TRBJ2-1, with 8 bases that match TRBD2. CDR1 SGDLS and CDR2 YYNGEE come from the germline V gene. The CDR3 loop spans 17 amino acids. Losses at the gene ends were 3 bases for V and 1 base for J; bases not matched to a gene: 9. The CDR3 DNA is TGTGCCAGCAGCGACCGGCGGGCGGGAGGATCCTACAATGAGCAGTTCTTC. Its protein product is CASSDRRAGGSYNEQFF.

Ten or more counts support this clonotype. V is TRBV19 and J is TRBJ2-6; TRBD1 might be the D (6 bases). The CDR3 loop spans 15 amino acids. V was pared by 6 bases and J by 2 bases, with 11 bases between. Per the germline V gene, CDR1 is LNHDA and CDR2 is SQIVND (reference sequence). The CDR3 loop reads CASSLTGAGANVLTF. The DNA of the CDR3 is TGTGCCAGTAGCTTGACAGGAGCTGGGGCCAACGTCCTGACTTTC.

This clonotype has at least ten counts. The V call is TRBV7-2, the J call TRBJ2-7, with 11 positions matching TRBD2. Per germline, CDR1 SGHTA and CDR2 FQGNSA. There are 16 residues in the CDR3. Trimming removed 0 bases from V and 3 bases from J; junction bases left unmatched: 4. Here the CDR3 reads CASSLATSGSHYEQYF. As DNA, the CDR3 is TGTGCCAGCAGCTTAGCTACTAGCGGGAGTCACTACGAGCAGTACTTC. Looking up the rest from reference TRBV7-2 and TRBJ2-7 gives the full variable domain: GAGVSQSPSNKVTEKGKDVELRCDPISGHTALYWYRQSLGQGLEFLIYFQGNSAPDKSGLPSDRFSAERTGGSVSTLTIQRTQQEDSAVYLCASSLATSGSHYEQYFGPGTRLTVT.

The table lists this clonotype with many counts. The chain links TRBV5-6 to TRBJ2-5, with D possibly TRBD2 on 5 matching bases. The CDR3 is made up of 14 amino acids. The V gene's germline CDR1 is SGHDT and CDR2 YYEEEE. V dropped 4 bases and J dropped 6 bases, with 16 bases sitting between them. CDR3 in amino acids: CASSPMPGKQTQYF. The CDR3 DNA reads TGTGCCAGCAGCCCGATGCCCGGGAAGCAGACCCAGTACTTC.

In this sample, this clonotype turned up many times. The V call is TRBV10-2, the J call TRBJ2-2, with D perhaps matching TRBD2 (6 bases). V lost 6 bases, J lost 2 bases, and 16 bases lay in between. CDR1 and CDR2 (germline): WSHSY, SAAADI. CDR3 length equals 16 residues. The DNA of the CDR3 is TGCGCCAGCAGGTTTGGGACGGGAGACAACACCGGGGAGCTGTTTTTT. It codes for CASRFGTGDNTGELFF.

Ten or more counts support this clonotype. The CDR3 region is CSAKAGGTYNEQFF. CDR3 bases: TGCAGTGCCAAGGCAGGGGGTACTTACAATGAGCAGTTCTTC. The chain couples TRBV20-1 to TRBJ2-1, with 7 bases aligning to TRBD1. Germline trimming cut 6 bases from V and 4 bases from J; bases unmatched to any gene: 9. The V gene's germline CDR1 is DFQATT and CDR2 SNEGSKA (reference sequence). The CDR3 is 14 residues long.

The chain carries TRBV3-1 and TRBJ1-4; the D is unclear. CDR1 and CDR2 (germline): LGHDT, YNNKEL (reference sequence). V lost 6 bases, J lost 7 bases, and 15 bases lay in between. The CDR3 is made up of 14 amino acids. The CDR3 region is CASSPRPTAEKLFF. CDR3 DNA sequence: TGTGCCAGCAGTCCTCGACCAACTGCTGAAAAACTGTTTTTT.